This note documents a single T cell receptor (beta chain) sequence. TCRdb keeps only in-frame clones here, not all; method: immunoSEQ multiplex PCR. The table records around 64,000 clones, 83% of them present only once. The data derive from a study of T cell responses to AZD1222 COVID-19 vaccine. V lost 4 bases and J lost 0; bases outside the gene matches: 1. This CDR3 is built from 15 residues. The germline gives CDR1 KGHSH, CDR2 LQKENI. Second-dose intervals of approximately 4 or approximately 12 weeks were pooled. J is TRBJ1-5 and V is TRBV18; TRBD1 aligns across 9 bases. The input for sequencing was peripheral blood, taken 28 days after the second AZD1222 dose. The TCR was taken from an adult who received the AZD1222 COVID-19 vaccine. Here the CDR3 reads CASSLTGGSNQPQHF. In DNA, the CDR3 is TGTGCCAGCTCACTGACAGGGGGTAGCAATCAGCCCCAGCATTTT.